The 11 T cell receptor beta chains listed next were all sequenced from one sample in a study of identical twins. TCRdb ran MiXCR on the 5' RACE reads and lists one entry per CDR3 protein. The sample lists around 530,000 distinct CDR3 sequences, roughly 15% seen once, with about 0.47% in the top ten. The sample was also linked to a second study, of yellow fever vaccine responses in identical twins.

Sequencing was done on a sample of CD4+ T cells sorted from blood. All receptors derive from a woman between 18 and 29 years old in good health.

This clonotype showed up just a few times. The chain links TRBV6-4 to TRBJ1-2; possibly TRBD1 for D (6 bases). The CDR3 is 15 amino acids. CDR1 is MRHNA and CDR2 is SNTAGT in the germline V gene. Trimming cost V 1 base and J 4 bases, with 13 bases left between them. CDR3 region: CASSDFPGAGYGYTF. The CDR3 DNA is TGTGCCAGCAGTGACTTCCCGGGGGCCGGCTATGGCTACACCTTC.

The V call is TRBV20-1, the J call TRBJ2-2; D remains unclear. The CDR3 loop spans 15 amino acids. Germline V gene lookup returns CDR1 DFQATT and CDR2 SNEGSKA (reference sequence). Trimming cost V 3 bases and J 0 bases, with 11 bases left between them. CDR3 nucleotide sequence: TGCAGTGCTAGGGTTAGCCGCTCGAACACCGGGGAGCTGTTTTTT. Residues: CSARVSRSNTGELFF.

The CDR3 coding sequence is TGTGCCAGCAGTCCCAGGGTGGACACTGAAGCTTTCTTT. This sequence encodes CASSPRVDTEAFF. The V gene is TRBV6-1, the J gene TRBJ1-1; a possible D gene is TRBD1 (5 bases). CDR1 MNHNS and CDR2 SASEGT come from the germline V gene. This CDR3 contains 13 residues. Trimming took 5 bases from V and 3 from J, leaving 10 bases between them.

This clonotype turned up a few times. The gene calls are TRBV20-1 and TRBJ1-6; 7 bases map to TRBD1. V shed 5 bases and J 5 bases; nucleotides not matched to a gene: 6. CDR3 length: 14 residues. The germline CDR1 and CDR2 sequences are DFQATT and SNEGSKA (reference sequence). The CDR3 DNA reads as TGCAGTGCTCGCCATCAGGGGGATAATTCACCCCTCCACTTT. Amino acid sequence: CSARHQGDNSPLHF.

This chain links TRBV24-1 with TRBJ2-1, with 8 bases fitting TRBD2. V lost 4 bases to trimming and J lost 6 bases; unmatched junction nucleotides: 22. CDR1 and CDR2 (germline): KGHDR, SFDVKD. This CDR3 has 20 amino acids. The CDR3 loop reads CATSEEPGLEDGTVANEQFF. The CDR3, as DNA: TGTGCCACCAGTGAGGAGCCGGGACTAGAAGACGGTACAGTGGCCAATGAGCAGTTCTTC.

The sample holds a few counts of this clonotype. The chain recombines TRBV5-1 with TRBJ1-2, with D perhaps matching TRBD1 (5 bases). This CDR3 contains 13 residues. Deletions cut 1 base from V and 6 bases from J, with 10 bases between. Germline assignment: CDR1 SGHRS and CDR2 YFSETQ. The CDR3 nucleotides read TGCGCCAGCAGCTTGTCAGGGACCAATGGCTACACCTTC. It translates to CASSLSGTNGYTF. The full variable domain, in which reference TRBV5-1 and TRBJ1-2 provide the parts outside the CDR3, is KAGVTQTPRYLIKTRGQQVTLSCSPISGHRSVSWYQQTPGQGLQFLFEYFSETQRNKGNFPGRFSGRQFSNSRSEMNVSTLELGDSALYLCASSLSGTNGYTFGSGTRLTVV.

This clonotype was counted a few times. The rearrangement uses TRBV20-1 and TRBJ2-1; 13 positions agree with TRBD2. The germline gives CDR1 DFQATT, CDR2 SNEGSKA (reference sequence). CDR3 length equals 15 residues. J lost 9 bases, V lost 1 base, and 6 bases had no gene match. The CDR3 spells CSARGPGLAGFEQFF. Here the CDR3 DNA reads TGCAGTGCTAGAGGTCCGGGACTAGCGGGATTTGAGCAGTTCTTC.

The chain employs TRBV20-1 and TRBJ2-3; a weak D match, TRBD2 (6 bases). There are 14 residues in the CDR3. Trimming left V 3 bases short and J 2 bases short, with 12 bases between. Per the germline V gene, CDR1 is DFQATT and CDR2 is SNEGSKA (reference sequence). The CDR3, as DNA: TGCAGTGCTAGGGGGCTAGCGAACACAGATACGCAGTATTTT. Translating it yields CSARGLANTDTQYF.

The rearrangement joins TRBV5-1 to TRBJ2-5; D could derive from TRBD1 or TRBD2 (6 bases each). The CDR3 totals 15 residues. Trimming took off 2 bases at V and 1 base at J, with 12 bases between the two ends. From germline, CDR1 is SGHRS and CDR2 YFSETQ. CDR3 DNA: TGCGCCAGCAGCTTAGGGGGGTTACTCCAAGAGACCCAGTACTTC. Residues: CASSLGGLLQETQYF.

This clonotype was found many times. The chain's CDR3 is CSARRLLLKEKLFF. Written as DNA, the CDR3 is TGCAGTGCTAGACGCTTACTCCTTAAGGAAAAACTGTTTTTT. The rearrangement joins TRBV20-1 to TRBJ1-4; D gene ambiguous. The CDR3 is made up of 14 amino acids. Germline CDR1 is DFQATT and CDR2 is SNEGSKA (reference sequence). V lost 2 bases and J lost 8, with 15 bases in between.

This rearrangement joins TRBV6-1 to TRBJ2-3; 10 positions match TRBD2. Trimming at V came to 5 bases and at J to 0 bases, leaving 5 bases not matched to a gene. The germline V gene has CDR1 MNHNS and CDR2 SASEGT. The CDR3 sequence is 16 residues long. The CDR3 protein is CASSPIAGGSTDTQYF. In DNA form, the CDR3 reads TGTGCCAGCAGTCCAATAGCGGGGGGCAGCACAGATACGCAGTATTTT.